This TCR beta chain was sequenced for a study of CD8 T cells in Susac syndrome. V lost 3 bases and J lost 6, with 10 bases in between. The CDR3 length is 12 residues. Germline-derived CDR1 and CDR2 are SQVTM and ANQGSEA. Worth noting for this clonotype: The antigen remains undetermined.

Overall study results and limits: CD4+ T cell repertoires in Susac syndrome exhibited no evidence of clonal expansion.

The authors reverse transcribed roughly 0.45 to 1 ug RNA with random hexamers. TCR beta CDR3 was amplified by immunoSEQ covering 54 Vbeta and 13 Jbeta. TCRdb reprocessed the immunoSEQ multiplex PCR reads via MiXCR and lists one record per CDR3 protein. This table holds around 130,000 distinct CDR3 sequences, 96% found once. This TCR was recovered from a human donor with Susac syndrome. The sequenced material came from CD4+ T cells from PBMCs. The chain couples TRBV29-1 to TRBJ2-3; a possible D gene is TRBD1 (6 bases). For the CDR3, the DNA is TGCAGCGTTGATGGGGGCTCTGATACGCAGTATTTT. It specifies CSVDGGSDTQYF.